This passage covers 25 T cell receptor beta chains from one sample sequenced in a study of Graves' ophthalmopathy and Graves' hyperthyroidism. CDR3 regions of TCR beta were amplified from RNA transcripts. First-round RT-PCR used HTBI primers; second-round multiplex PCR followed. TCRdb fed the multiplex PCR reads into MiXCR, producing one record per CDR3 protein. The sample shows under 350,000 distinct CDR3 sequences, roughly 15% of them seen only once. The source material was peripheral blood. The source of these receptors is an adult man with Graves' ophthalmopathy.

The table lists this clonotype with many counts. The chain carries TRBV19 and TRBJ1-5; D is unresolved. The CDR3 is 13 amino acids. Germline CDR1 reads LNHDA; CDR2 reads SQIVND (reference sequence). Between the trimmed V and J ends, which lost 1 base and 4 bases, there was a span of 5 bases. The CDR3 is CASSIVGNQPQHF. CDR3 DNA: TGTGCCAGTAGTATAGTCGGAAATCAGCCCCAGCATTTT.

CDR3: CASSIGGGIPSYEQYF. The CDR3 DNA is TGTGCCAGTAGTATCGGTGGCGGGATACCTTCCTACGAGCAGTACTTC. The chain joins TRBV19 to TRBJ2-7; the D gene is possibly TRBD2 (6 bases). Germline CDR1 and CDR2: LNHDA and SQIVND (reference sequence). CDR3 length equals 16 residues. V was trimmed by 3 bases and J by 1 base, leaving 16 bases between them.

The chain uses TRBV6-2 or TRBV6-3 and TRBJ2-5; D is possibly TRBD2 (6 bases). CDR1 and CDR2 (germline): MNHEY, SVGEGT. Trimming removed 9 bases from V and 5 bases from J, with 19 bases in between. CDR3 length: 14 amino acids. The CDR3 sequence is CASQTRLGGETQYF. CDR3 sequence (DNA): TGTGCCAGTCAAACTCGCCTGGGGGGTGAGACCCAGTACTTC.

The gene calls are TRBV18 and TRBJ2-7; tentative D call: TRBD2 (5 bases). The CDR3 loop spans 14 amino acids. Trimming cost V 3 bases and J 6 bases, with 15 bases left between them. Looked up from germline, CDR1 is KGHSH and CDR2 is LQKENI. The CDR3 region is CASSPSDGETEQYF. The CDR3 bases are TGTGCCAGCTCACCGTCTGACGGGGAAACCGAGCAGTACTTC.

This clonotype was seen ten or more times. The chain joins TRBV3-1 to TRBJ2-5; D is ambiguous. V was trimmed by 2 bases and J by 3 bases, leaving 4 bases between them. The germline CDR1 and CDR2 sequences are LGHDT and YNNKEL (reference sequence). The CDR3 is 12 amino acids. The CDR3 region is CASSQLKETQYF. DNA for the CDR3: TGTGCCAGCAGCCAACTTAAAGAGACCCAGTACTTC.

This clonotype was recorded once. V gene TRBV18 combines with J gene TRBJ2-2, with D hard to call. CDR1 and CDR2 (germline): KGHSH, LQKENI. The V and J ends lost 4 bases and 6 bases respectively, with 9 bases between them. The CDR3 has 13 amino acids. CDR3 region: CASSRDNAGELFF. CDR3 nucleotides: TGTGCCAGCTCACGTGACAATGCCGGGGAGCTGTTTTTT.

This clonotype was detected many times. The chain has TRBV27 and TRBJ2-3; D may be TRBD1 or TRBD2 (5 bases each). From germline, CDR1 is MNHEY and CDR2 SMNVEV (reference sequence). CDR3 length equals 17 residues. V lost 6 bases and J 3 bases, leaving 22 bases between the germline ends. CDR3 sequence reads: CASSPILSSEGTDTQYF. DNA of the CDR3: TGTGCCAGCAGCCCCATACTTAGTAGCGAGGGGACAGATACGCAGTATTTT.

In this sample, this clonotype turned up many times. V and J are TRBV12-3 or TRBV12-4 and TRBJ1-2; weak D call: TRBD1 (6 bases). Trimming left V 5 bases short and J 6 bases short, with 19 bases between. The CDR3 runs 15 residues. CDR3: CASSIAPTGYNGYTF. The CDR3 DNA sequence: TGTGCCAGCAGTATCGCCCCCACAGGGTACAATGGCTACACCTTC.

This clonotype was observed at least ten times. This chain links TRBV4-2 with TRBJ2-5, with D maybe TRBD1 (8 bases). CDR1 and CDR2 from the germline V gene are LGHNA and YNFKEQ. V lost 6 bases and J lost 2, with 16 bases in between. The CDR3 loop spans 15 amino acids. In DNA, the CDR3 is TGTGCCAGCAGTCGAGCGGGGACAGGACAAGAGACCCAGTACTTC. Translation gives CASSRAGTGQETQYF.

Many counts were recorded for this clonotype. The chain has TRBV20-1 and TRBJ1-2; TRBD1 might be the D (5 bases). Germline CDR1 DFQATT, CDR2 SNEGSKA (reference sequence). Trimming cost V 0 bases and J 1 base, with 12 bases left between them. The CDR3 length is 15 residues. CDR3 coding DNA: TGCAGTGCTAGAGAGTTAGGGGTGATTAACTATGGCTACACCTTC. Translated, it gives CSARELGVINYGYTF.

In this sample, this clonotype turned up many times. Here the CDR3 DNA reads TGTGCCATCAGTGGTGGGATAGGGGGCCAAGAGACCCAGTACTTC. Encoded protein: CAISGGIGGQETQYF. The chain combines TRBV10-3 with TRBJ2-5; tentative D call: TRBD1 (6 bases). The CDR3 totals 15 residues. Germline CDR1 reads ENHRY; CDR2 reads SYGVKD. Trimming removed 4 bases at V and 1 base at J, with 13 bases between.

This clonotype was recorded at least ten times. V gene TRBV29-1 combines with J gene TRBJ2-4, with no clear D. This CDR3 spans 12 amino acids. Germline loops: CDR1 SQVTM, CDR2 ANQGSEA. Deletions cut 3 bases from V and 1 base from J, with 4 bases between. CDR3 DNA sequence: TGCAGCGTTGAGGTCGCCAAAAACATTCAGTACTTC. Residues: CSVEVAKNIQYF.

This clonotype was observed many times. The gene calls are TRBV27 and TRBJ2-7, with 9 bases matching TRBD2. Germline values: CDR1 MNHEY, CDR2 SMNVEV (reference sequence). The CDR3 has 14 amino acids. Losses at the gene ends were 3 bases for V and 4 bases for J; bases not matched to a gene: 4. The CDR3 DNA reads TGTGCCAGCAGTTTGAGGCTAGCGGGGTACGAGCAGTACTTC. It specifies CASSLRLAGYEQYF.

This clonotype was picked up a small number of times. V is TRBV4-1 and J is TRBJ2-5; D is ambiguous. The CDR3 covers 13 residues. Per germline, CDR1 MGHRA and CDR2 YSYEKL. Trimming shortened V by 3 bases and J by 6 bases, and 11 bases separated the two germline ends. The CDR3 sequence is CASSHATVQTQYF. The DNA for the CDR3 is TGCGCCAGCAGCCACGCCACGGTCCAGACCCAGTACTTC.

This clonotype has ten or more counts. V gene TRBV5-4 combines with J gene TRBJ2-7; 7 bases line up with TRBD1. The germline CDR1 and CDR2 sequences are SGHNT and YYREEE (reference sequence). The CDR3 runs to 14 residues. V gave up 3 bases and J gave up 5 bases; unmatched junction bases: 8. The CDR3 here is CASSSNRGRNEQYF. Here the CDR3 DNA reads TGTGCCAGCAGCTCCAACAGGGGCAGGAACGAGCAGTACTTC.

A word on this clonotype: The junction and the germline gene differ at one end; a read error may be behind it. The chain is built from TRBV12-3 or TRBV12-4 and TRBJ2-7; D might be TRBD1 (5 bases). This CDR3 region has 15 residues. CDR3 region: CASNLRRTPPYEQYF. CDR3 in DNA: TGTGCCAGCAATTTACGTAGGACACCCCCCTACGAGCAGTACTTC.

Only a few counts were recorded for this clonotype. This chain joins TRBV12-3 or TRBV12-4 and TRBJ2-5, with D perhaps matching TRBD1 (6 bases). Trimming took 6 bases from V and 3 from J, leaving 17 bases between them. The CDR3 extends over 15 amino acids. The CDR3 protein is CASSSFGAGEETQYF. The DNA for the CDR3 is TGTGCCAGCAGCAGTTTTGGTGCAGGGGAAGAGACCCAGTACTTC.

Many counts were recorded for this clonotype. The genes are TRBV11-2 and TRBJ2-7; D is unclear. CDR1 and CDR2 from the germline V gene are SGHAT and FQNNGV. This CDR3 contains 14 residues. Trimming removed 5 bases at V and 1 base at J, with 12 bases between. CDR3 in DNA: TGTGCCAGCAGCCGCACAACGGGTTCCTACGAGCAGTACTTC. This encodes CASSRTTGSYEQYF.

V gene TRBV28 combines with J gene TRBJ2-7, with 12 bases aligning to TRBD2. The trim removed 3 bases at V and 7 bases at J, leaving 7 bases unmatched. The CDR3 sequence is 15 residues long. Germline-derived CDR1 and CDR2 are MDHEN and SYDVKM. DNA of the CDR3: TGTGCCAGCAGTTTGTCCACCGGGACTAGCGGGGAGCAGTACTTC. Translating gives CASSLSTGTSGEQYF.

This clonotype was counted ten times or more. The genes are TRBV20-1 and TRBJ2-2; 7 bases are a match to TRBD1. CDR1 DFQATT and CDR2 SNEGSKA come from the germline V gene (reference sequence). The CDR3 spans 15 residues. V was pared by 0 bases and J by 4 bases, with 5 bases of the junction left unmatched. CDR3 residues: CSARDRQGVTGELFF. CDR3 in DNA: TGCAGTGCTAGAGATCGACAGGGTGTCACCGGGGAGCTGTTTTTT.

The rearrangement links TRBV30 to TRBJ2-3; 14 bases are a match to TRBD2. This CDR3 is built from 16 residues. Germline V lookup: CDR1 GTSNPN, CDR2 SVGIG (reference sequence). Losses at the gene ends were 0 bases for V and 5 bases for J; bases not matched to a gene: 4. CDR3 DNA: TGTGCCTGGAGTGTGGGACTAGCGGGAGAGGTAGATACGCAGTATTTT. This translates into CAWSVGLAGEVDTQYF.

This clonotype was seen repeatedly, ten times or more. V is TRBV28 and J is TRBJ2-2; D uncertain. CDR3 length: 14 amino acids. Germline values: CDR1 MDHEN, CDR2 SYDVKM. V was trimmed by 7 bases and J by 5 bases, leaving 14 bases between them. The CDR3 DNA follows: TGTGCCAGCACCGAATCCTCCAAAACCGGGGAGCTGTTTTTT. Translating gives CASTESSKTGELFF.

This clonotype was observed at least ten times. This chain uses TRBV12-5 with TRBJ2-2, with 10 nucleotides matching TRBD1. Trimming cost V 5 bases and J 7 bases; bases outside gene matches: 10. Germline-derived CDR1 and CDR2 are LGHNT and FRNRAP. This CDR3 is built from 16 residues. The chain's CDR3 is CASGPDRGRGDGELFF. The DNA for the CDR3 is TGTGCTAGTGGTCCCGACAGGGGGCGCGGAGACGGGGAGCTGTTTTTT.

V usage is TRBV6-1 and J usage is TRBJ2-7; D unclear. Germline CDR1 and CDR2: MNHNS and SASEGT. Deletions cut 1 base from V and 1 base from J, with 11 bases between. The CDR3 consists of 15 residues. CDR3 sequence: CASSEDWPRSYEQYF. In nucleotides, the CDR3 is TGTGCCAGCAGTGAAGACTGGCCCCGTTCCTACGAGCAGTACTTC.

Concerning this clonotype itself: A much larger clone sits a single nucleotide away, making a read error possible. This chain connects TRBV6-1 to TRBJ2-5; D possibly uses TRBD1 or TRBD2 (5 bases each). Trimming removed 4 bases from V and 3 bases from J, with 6 bases in between. This CDR3 is 12 amino acids long. CDR1 MNHNS and CDR2 SASEGT come from the germline V gene. Here the CDR3 reads CASSGGKETQYF. The CDR3, as DNA: TGTGCCAGCAGTGGGGGGAAAGAGACCCAGTACTTC.